A single sample is the source of the 18 T cell receptor beta chains below, sequenced in a study of CD8+CD57+ T cells in acquired aplastic anemia. For CDR3 and TCR beta VDJ profiling, genomic DNA was the template used. TCRdb reanalysed the reads using MiXCR and keeps one entry per CDR3 protein. The data show about 160,000 distinct CDR3 sequences, approximately 43% seen once. The specimen was sorted CD4+, CD8+, or CD8+CD57+ T cells (not recorded which) from PBMCs. These receptors originate from a human donor in good health.

The V and J genes are TRBV12-3 or TRBV12-4 and TRBJ1-6; D is uncertain. This CDR3 region has 13 residues. V lost 0 bases and J lost 9, with 6 bases in between. This CDR3 reads CASSLAVGSPLHF. CDR3 DNA sequence: TGTGCCAGCAGTTTAGCGGTTGGTTCACCCCTCCACTTT.

The rearrangement uses TRBV7-8 and TRBJ2-2; D not certain. Trimming took off 4 bases at V and 6 bases at J, with 9 bases between the two ends. Germline lookup yields CDR1 SGHVS and CDR2 FQNEAQ. CDR3 length: 13 amino acids. CDR3 sequence reads: CASSSESAGELFF. CDR3 bases: TGTGCCAGCAGCTCAGAATCCGCCGGGGAGCTGTTTTTT.

As for this clonotype: This may be a read error: a much more frequent sequence differs by one nucleotide. The CDR3 carries no conserved terminal phenylalanine or tryptophan, so it likely arises from a read error. J is TRBJ2-7 and V is TRBV6-1, with 7 bases aligning to TRBD2. V gave up 7 bases and J gave up 7 bases; unmatched junction bases: 16. The CDR3 extends over 15 amino acids. Germline V lookup: CDR1 MNHNS, CDR2 SASEGT. For the CDR3, the DNA is TGTGCCAGCAAGAACTCGGGGGAGGGGATCGGGGAGCAGTACTCC. Amino acids: CASKNSGEGIGEQYS.

This clonotype was seen repeatedly, ten times or more. The gene calls are TRBV19 and TRBJ2-1; 15 positions agree with TRBD2. The CDR3 runs to 18 residues. V gave up 6 bases and J gave up 1 base; unmatched junction bases: 7. Looked up from germline, CDR1 is LNHDA and CDR2 is SQIVND (reference sequence). CDR3 protein: CASSPGLAGGRSYNEQFF. CDR3 sequence (DNA): TGTGCCAGTAGCCCGGGACTAGCGGGAGGAAGGTCCTACAATGAGCAGTTCTTC.

The chain recombines TRBV9 with TRBJ1-1; TRBD1 is a possible D gene (5 bases). This CDR3 has 15 amino acids. Trimming stripped 3 bases from V and 1 base from J, with 13 bases between. Germline-derived CDR1 and CDR2 are SGDLS and YYNGEE. The CDR3 sequence: CASSEGHPWNTEAFF. The DNA of the CDR3 is TGTGCCAGCAGCGAAGGACATCCCTGGAACACTGAAGCTTTCTTT. Based on the CDR3 plus reference TRBV9 and TRBJ1-1, the full variable domain is DSGVTQTPKHLITATGQRVTLRCSPRSGDLSVYWYQQSLDQGLQFLIQYYNGEERAKGNILERFSAQQFPDLHSELNLSSLELGDSALYFCASSEGHPWNTEAFFGQGTRLTVV.

Many counts were recorded for this clonotype. This rearrangement joins TRBV6-1 to TRBJ2-7, with TRBD1 matching 9 bases. The CDR3 is 15 amino acids. Trimming at V came to 5 bases and at J to 1 base, leaving 6 bases not matched to a gene. Per germline, CDR1 MNHNS and CDR2 SASEGT. The CDR3 nucleotides are TGTGCCAGCAGTCTCCCCGGGACAGGGTCCTACGAGCAGTACTTC. Translation: CASSLPGTGSYEQYF.

The V gene is TRBV7-6, the J gene TRBJ2-5, with 11 bases aligning to TRBD2. CDR1 and CDR2 from the germline V gene are SGHVS and FNYEAQ. Trimming cost V 2 bases and J 4 bases; bases outside gene matches: 3. The CDR3 extends over 15 amino acids. This CDR3 reads CASSLPLAGGETQYF. CDR3 bases: TGTGCCAGCAGCTTACCGCTAGCGGGAGGAGAGACCCAGTACTTC.

This clonotype was detected many times. The chain combines TRBV24-1 with TRBJ2-1; TRBD1 matches at 11 bases. CDR3 length: 16 residues. The germline gives CDR1 KGHDR, CDR2 SFDVKD. Trimming at V came to 3 bases and at J to 7 bases, leaving 7 bases not matched to a gene. This CDR3 reads CATSDVGQGATNEQFF. The CDR3, as DNA: TGTGCCACCAGTGATGTCGGACAGGGGGCCACTAATGAGCAGTTCTTC.

The chain uses TRBV12-3 or TRBV12-4 and TRBJ1-2; no firm D call. The ends were cut back, 3 bases at V and 5 bases at J, with 10 bases in the middle. The CDR3 length is 13 residues. CDR3 bases: TGTGCCAGCAGTTTGGGGAGCCTATATGGCTACACCTTC. It encodes CASSLGSLYGYTF.

This chain joins TRBV29-1 and TRBJ2-7; the D gene is possibly TRBD2 (6 bases). V lost 4 bases, J lost 7 bases, and 17 bases lay in between. Per the germline V gene, CDR1 is SQVTM and CDR2 is ANQGSEA. The CDR3 loop spans 13 amino acids. The CDR3 region has the DNA TGCAGCGTTGGCGGGACGCCCTCGGGAGAGCAGTACTTC. This translates into CSVGGTPSGEQYF.

This clonotype was seen repeatedly, ten times or more. V and J are TRBV12-3 or TRBV12-4 and TRBJ1-4; D is undetermined. The CDR3 loop spans 13 amino acids. Trimming shortened V by 3 bases and J by 7 bases, and 9 bases separated the two germline ends. The CDR3 spells CASSFSVREKLFF. Written as DNA, the CDR3 is TGTGCCAGCAGTTTCTCGGTTCGTGAAAAACTGTTTTTT.

This clonotype was counted ten times or more. V usage is TRBV7-2 and J usage is TRBJ1-5; D call uncertain. Looked up from germline, CDR1 is SGHTA and CDR2 is FQGNSA. Trimming took 0 bases from V and 3 from J, leaving 3 bases between them. This CDR3 comprises 13 residues. The CDR3 DNA follows: TGTGCCAGCAGCTTAGCCTACAATCAGCCCCAGCATTTT. Translation: CASSLAYNQPQHF. Variable domain in full (rest from reference TRBV7-2 and TRBJ1-5): GAGVSQSPSNKVTEKGKDVELRCDPISGHTALYWYRQSLGQGLEFLIYFQGNSAPDKSGLPSDRFSAERTGGSVSTLTIQRTQQEDSAVYLCASSLAYNQPQHFGDGTRLSIL.

This clonotype showed up many times. The chain uses TRBV7-2 and TRBJ2-7; D may match TRBD1 or TRBD2 (5 bases each). CDR1 SGHTA and CDR2 FQGNSA come from the germline V gene. The CDR3 has 16 amino acids. The V gene lost 4 bases and the J gene lost 3 bases, with 19 bases spanning the gap. For the CDR3, the DNA is TGTGCCAGCAGCTCCCGGGACGGATTCCTTTACTACGAGCAGTACTTC. This translates into CASSSRDGFLYYEQYF.

The chain recombines TRBV2 with TRBJ2-1; 9 bases line up with TRBD1. Germline V lookup: CDR1 SNHLY, CDR2 FYNNEI. The junction had 13 bases not matched to a gene; V was cut back by 7 bases and J by 9 bases. The CDR3 consists of 15 residues. The CDR3 spells CASTGWGQGVSEQFF. CDR3 nucleotide sequence: TGTGCCAGCACCGGATGGGGACAGGGAGTGAGTGAGCAGTTCTTC.

The V gene is TRBV19, the J gene TRBJ2-5; 10 bases are a match to TRBD2. The junction had 9 bases not matched to a gene; V was cut back by 6 bases and J by 5 bases. The V gene's germline CDR1 is LNHDA and CDR2 SQIVND (reference sequence). The CDR3 totals 15 residues. DNA of the CDR3: TGTGCCAGTAGCCCCGGACTAGCGGTAAGGGAGACCCAGTACTTC. It translates to CASSPGLAVRETQYF.

This clonotype was counted between two and nine times. The chain joins TRBV18 to TRBJ2-1; maybe TRBD1 (5 bases). V lost 5 bases to trimming and J lost 3 bases, with 8 bases between them. The CDR3 sequence is 13 residues long. Germline CDR1 reads KGHSH; CDR2 reads LQKENI. The CDR3 loop reads CASSDDSYNEQFF. Written as DNA, the CDR3 is TGTGCCAGCTCAGACGACAGCTACAATGAGCAGTTCTTC. Together with reference TRBV18 and TRBJ2-1, the CDR3 gives the full variable domain: NAGVMQNPRHLVRRRGQEARLRCSPMKGHSHVYWYRQLPEEGLKFMVYLQKENIIDESGMPKERFSAEFPKEGPSILRIQQVVRGDSAAYFCASSDDSYNEQFFGPGTRLTVL.

The J gene is TRBJ1-5, the V gene TRBV19; D may be TRBD1 (5 bases). Deletions cut 9 bases from V and 3 bases from J, with 21 bases between. The CDR3 runs 16 residues. CDR1 and CDR2 (germline): LNHDA, SQIVND (reference sequence). The CDR3 spells CASLMRGQGINQPQHF. In DNA form, the CDR3 reads TGTGCCAGCTTGATGAGAGGGCAGGGCATCAATCAGCCCCAGCATTTT.

In its sample, this clonotype was seen once. A clone one base away is much larger, so this may be a read error. The genes are TRBV5-1 and TRBJ2-1; a possible D gene is TRBD2 (6 bases). This CDR3 contains 15 residues. The V gene lost 3 bases and the J gene lost 12 bases, with 22 bases spanning the gap. Germline values: CDR1 SGHRS, CDR2 YFSETQ. CDR3 protein: CASSSTGRGIVGQFF. The DNA for the CDR3 is TGCGCCAGCAGCTCTACGGGACGGGGGATTGTAGGGCAGTTCTTC.